This T cell receptor beta chain was retrieved from a study of T-cell reconstitution after alpha-beta-depleted transplantation in children. For TCRbeta, the library was prepared with unique molecular identifiers. TCRdb fed the PCR reads into MiXCR, producing one record per CDR3 protein. The table has about 230,000 distinct CDR3 sequences, approximately 11% seen once; the top ten hold roughly 27%. This clonotype was seen ten or more times. Its antigen remains unidentified. Findings and caveats of the study: Expanded graft clones numbering several hundred reportedly gave rise to alpha-beta T cells about two months after transplant.

Looked up from germline, CDR1 is SQVTM and CDR2 is ANQGSEA. This CDR3 contains 15 residues. Trimming removed 3 bases from V and 3 bases from J; junction bases left unmatched: 8. The sample was PBMCs, taken before TCRalphabeta/CD19-depleted stem cell transplant. This clonotype was sampled from a child less than two years old with acute myeloid leukemia, due to receive a stem cell transplant. V is TRBV29-1 and J is TRBJ2-3; 8 bases match TRBD1. Here the CDR3 reads CSVDGGQGATDTQYF. In DNA, the CDR3 is TGCAGCGTTGACGGCGGTCAGGGGGCAACAGATACGCAGTATTTT.